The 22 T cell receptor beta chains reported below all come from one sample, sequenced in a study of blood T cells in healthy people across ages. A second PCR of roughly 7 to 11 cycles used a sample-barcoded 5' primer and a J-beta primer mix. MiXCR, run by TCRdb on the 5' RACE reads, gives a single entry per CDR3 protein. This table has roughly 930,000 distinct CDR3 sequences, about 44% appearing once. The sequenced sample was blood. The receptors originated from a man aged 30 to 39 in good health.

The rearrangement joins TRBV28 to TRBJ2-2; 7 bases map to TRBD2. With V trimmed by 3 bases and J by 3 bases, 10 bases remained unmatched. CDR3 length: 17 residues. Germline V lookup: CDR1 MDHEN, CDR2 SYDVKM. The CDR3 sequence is CASSFLYRGDDTGELFF. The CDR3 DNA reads TGTGCCAGCAGTTTCCTCTACCGGGGGGACGACACCGGGGAGCTGTTTTTT.

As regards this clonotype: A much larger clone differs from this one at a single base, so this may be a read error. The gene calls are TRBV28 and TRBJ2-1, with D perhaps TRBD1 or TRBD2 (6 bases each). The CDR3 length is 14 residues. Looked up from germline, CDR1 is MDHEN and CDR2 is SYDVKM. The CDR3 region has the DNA TGTGCCAGCAGTTTGAGGGGGGCCCGCAATAAGCAGTTCTTC. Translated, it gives CASSLRGARNKQFF. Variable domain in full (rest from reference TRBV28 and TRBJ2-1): DVKVTQSSRYLVKRTGEKVFLECVQDMDHENMFWYRQDPGLGLRLIYFSYDVKMKEKGDIPEGYSVSREKKERFSLILESASTNQTSMYLCASSLRGARNKQFFGPGTRLTVL.

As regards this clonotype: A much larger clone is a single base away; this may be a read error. The CDR3 region has the DNA TGCAGCGTTGAATCGACTAGTATGGTGCAGTACTTC. Amino acid sequence: CSVESTSMVQYF. The genes are TRBV29-1 and TRBJ2-5; a possible D gene is TRBD2 (6 bases). The CDR3 has 12 amino acids. Germline V gene data show CDR1 as SQVTM and CDR2 as ANQGSEA. The V end was cut by 2 bases, the J end by 11 bases, with 15 bases between.

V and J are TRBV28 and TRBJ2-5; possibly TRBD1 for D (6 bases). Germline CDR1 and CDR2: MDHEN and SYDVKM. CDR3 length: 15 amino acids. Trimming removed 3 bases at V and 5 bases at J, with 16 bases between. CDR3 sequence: CASSFSAGVHETQYF. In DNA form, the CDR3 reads TGTGCCAGCAGTTTCAGTGCAGGGGTCCACGAGACCCAGTACTTC.

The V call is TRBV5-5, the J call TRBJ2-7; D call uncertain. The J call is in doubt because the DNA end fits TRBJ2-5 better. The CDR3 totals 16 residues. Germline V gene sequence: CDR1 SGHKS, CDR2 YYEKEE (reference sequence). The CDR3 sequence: CASSFDLNGVFETQYF. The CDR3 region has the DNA TGTGCCAGCAGCTTCGACCTGAACGGAGTGTTTGAGACCCAGTACTTC.

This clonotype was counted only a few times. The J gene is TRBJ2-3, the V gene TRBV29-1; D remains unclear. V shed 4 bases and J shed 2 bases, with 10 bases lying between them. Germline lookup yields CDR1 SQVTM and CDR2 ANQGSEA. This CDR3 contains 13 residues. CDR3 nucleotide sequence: TGCAGCGTTGGGGTCAGGCTCACAGATACGCAGTATTTT. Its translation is CSVGVRLTDTQYF.

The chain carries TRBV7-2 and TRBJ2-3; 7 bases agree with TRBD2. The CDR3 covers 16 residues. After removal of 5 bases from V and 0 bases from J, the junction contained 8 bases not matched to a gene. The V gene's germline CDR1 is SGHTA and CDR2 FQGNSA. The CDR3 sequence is CASSVLGGGSTDTQYF. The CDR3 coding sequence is TGTGCCAGCAGCGTACTTGGGGGGGGTAGCACAGATACGCAGTATTTT.

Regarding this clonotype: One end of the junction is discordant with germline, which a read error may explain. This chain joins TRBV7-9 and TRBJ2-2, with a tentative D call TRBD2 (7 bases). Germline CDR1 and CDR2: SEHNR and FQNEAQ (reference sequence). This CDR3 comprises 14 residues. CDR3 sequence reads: CACSWGGRNGELFF. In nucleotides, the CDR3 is TGTGCCTGCAGCTGGGGGGGCCGTAACGGGGAGCTGTTTTTT.

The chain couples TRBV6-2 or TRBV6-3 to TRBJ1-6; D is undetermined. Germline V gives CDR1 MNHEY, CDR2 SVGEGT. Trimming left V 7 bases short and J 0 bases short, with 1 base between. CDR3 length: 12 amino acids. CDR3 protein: CASNSYNSPLHF. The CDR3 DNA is TGTGCCAGCAACTCCTATAATTCACCCCTCCACTTT.

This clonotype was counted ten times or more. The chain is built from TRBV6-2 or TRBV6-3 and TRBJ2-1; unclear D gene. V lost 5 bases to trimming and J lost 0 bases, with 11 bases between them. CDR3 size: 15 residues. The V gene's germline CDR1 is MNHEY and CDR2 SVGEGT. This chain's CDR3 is CASSRHESSYNEQFF. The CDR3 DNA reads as TGTGCCAGCAGTAGACACGAAAGCTCCTACAATGAGCAGTTCTTC.

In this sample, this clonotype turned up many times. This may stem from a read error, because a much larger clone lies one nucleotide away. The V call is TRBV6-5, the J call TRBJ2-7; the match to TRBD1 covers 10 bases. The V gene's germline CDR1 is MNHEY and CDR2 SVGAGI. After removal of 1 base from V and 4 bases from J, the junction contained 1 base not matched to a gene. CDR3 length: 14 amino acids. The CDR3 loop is CASSYWGQGYEQYF. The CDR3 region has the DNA TGTGCCAGCAGTTACTGGGGACAGGGGTACGAGCAGTACTTC.

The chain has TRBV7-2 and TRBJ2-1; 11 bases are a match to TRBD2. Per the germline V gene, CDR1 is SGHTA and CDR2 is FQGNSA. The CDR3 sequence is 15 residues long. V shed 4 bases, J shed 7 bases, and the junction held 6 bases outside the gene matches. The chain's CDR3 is CASSSLSGGANEQFF. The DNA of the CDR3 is TGTGCCAGCAGCTCCCTTAGCGGGGGGGCTAATGAGCAGTTCTTC. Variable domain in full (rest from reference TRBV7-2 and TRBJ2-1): GAGVSQSPSNKVTEKGKDVELRCDPISGHTALYWYRQSLGQGLEFLIYFQGNSAPDKSGLPSDRFSAERTGGSVSTLTIQRTQQEDSAVYLCASSSLSGGANEQFFGPGTRLTVL.

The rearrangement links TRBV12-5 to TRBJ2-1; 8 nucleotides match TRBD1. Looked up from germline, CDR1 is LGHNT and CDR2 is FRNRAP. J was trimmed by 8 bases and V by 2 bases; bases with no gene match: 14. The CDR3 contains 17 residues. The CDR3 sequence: CASGLIRGLQEGDEQFF. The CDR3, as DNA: TGTGCTAGTGGTTTGATCAGGGGGCTCCAGGAAGGCGATGAGCAGTTCTTC.

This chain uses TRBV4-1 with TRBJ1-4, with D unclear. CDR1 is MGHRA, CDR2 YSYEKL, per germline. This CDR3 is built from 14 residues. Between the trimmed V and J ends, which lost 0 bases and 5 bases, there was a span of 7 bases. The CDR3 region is CASSQDLPNEKLFF. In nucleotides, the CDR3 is TGCGCCAGCAGCCAAGATCTTCCCAATGAAAAACTGTTTTTT.

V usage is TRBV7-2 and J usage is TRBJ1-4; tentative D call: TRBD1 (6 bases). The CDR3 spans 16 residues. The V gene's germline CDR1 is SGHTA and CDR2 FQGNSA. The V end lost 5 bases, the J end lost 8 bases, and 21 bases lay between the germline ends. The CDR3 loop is CASSQAVGGGQEKLFF. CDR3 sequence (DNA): TGTGCCAGCAGCCAAGCGGTTGGAGGGGGTCAGGAAAAACTGTTTTTT.

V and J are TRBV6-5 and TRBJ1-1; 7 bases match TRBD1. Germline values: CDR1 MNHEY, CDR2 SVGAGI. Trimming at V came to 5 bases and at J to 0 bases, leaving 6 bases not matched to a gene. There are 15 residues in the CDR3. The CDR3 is CASSRQGVMNTEAFF. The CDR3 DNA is TGTGCCAGCAGTCGCCAGGGGGTCATGAACACTGAAGCTTTCTTT.

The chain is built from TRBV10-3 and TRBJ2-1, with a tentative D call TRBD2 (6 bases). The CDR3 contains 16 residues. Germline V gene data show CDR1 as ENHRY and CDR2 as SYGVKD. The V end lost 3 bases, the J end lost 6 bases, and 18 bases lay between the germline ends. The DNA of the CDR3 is TGTGCCATCAGTGAAGGAGGGAAGGGGAGTGGCAATGAGCAGTTCTTC. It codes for CAISEGGKGSGNEQFF.

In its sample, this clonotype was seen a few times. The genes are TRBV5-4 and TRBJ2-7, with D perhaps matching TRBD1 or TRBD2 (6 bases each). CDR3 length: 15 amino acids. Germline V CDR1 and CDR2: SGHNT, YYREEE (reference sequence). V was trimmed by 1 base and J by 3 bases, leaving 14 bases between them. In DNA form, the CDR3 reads TGTGCCAGCAGCTTGAGGCTGGGGGGCGGCTACGAGCAGTACTTC. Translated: CASSLRLGGGYEQYF.

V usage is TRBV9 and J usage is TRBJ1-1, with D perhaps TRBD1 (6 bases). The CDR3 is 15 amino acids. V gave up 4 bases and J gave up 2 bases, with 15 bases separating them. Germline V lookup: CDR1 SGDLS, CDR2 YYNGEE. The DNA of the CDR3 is TGTGCCAGCAGCTCGGGGGGGCTGCTAAACACTGAAGCTTTCTTT. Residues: CASSSGGLLNTEAFF.

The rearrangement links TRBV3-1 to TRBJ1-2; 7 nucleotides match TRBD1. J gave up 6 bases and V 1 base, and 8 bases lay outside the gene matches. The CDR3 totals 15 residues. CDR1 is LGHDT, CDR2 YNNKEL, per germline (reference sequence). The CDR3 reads CASSQGTRTGNGYTF. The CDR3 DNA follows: TGTGCCAGCAGCCAAGGGACACGGACAGGCAATGGCTACACCTTC.

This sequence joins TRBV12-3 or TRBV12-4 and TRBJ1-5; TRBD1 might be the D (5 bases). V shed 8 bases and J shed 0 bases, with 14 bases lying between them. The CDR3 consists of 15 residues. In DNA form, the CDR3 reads TGTGCCAGCCGCTGGGGGGACTATAGCAATCAGCCCCAGCATTTT. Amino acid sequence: CASRWGDYSNQPQHF.

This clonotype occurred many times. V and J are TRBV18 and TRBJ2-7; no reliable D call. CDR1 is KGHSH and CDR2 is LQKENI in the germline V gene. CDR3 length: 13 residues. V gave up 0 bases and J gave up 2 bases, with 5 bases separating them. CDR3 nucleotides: TGTGCCAGCTCACCACCAGGGACCTACGAGCAGTACTTC. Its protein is CASSPPGTYEQYF.